The 5 T cell receptor beta chains below were found in one sample sequenced in a study of T-cell reconstitution after alpha-beta-depleted transplantation in children. TCRbeta library construction was performed incorporating unique molecular identifiers. One entry per CDR3 protein results from TCRdb running MiXCR on the PCR reads. The sample includes about 9,200 distinct CDR3 sequences, 14% of them seen just once. The material was PBMCs, mostly from graft donor cells, obtained 60 days after TCRalphabeta/CD19-depleted stem cell transplant. The source is a male patient younger than 18 who had a stem cell transplant for acute lymphoblastic leukemia, so the T cells may come from the graft donor.

This clonotype was seen more than once but under ten times. The J gene is TRBJ1-4, the V gene TRBV18; 11 bases map to TRBD1. Trimming at V came to 1 base and at J to 8 bases, leaving 0 bases not matched to a gene. Germline loops: CDR1 KGHSH, CDR2 LQKENI. The CDR3 contains 14 residues. The CDR3 DNA sequence: TGTGCCAGCTCACCACGGACAGGGGGCGAAAAACTGTTTTTT. As protein: CASSPRTGGEKLFF.

This clonotype was seen ten or more times. J is TRBJ2-2 and V is TRBV7-8; the match to TRBD2 covers 7 bases. The CDR3 spans 19 residues. The junction had 18 bases not matched to a gene; V was cut back by 3 bases and J by 5 bases. The V gene's germline CDR1 is SGHVS and CDR2 FQNEAQ. The CDR3 DNA reads TGTGCCAGCAGCTTCCCAGGGCACGGTTGGGGGGAGGGGACCGGGGAGCTGTTTTTT. Protein: CASSFPGHGWGEGTGELFF.

At least ten counts were recorded for this clonotype. The V gene is TRBV21-1, the J gene TRBJ2-7. TRBV21-1 is deemed a pseudogene. This CDR3 spans 16 amino acids. In DNA form, the CDR3 reads TGTGCCAGCAGCAAAGTTGCAAGCGGGGGCTCCTACGAGCAGTACTTC. Amino acid sequence: CASSKVASGGSYEQYF.

This clonotype was recorded at least ten times. The chain has TRBV7-9 and TRBJ1-2; 7 bases align to TRBD1. In germline, CDR1 is SEHNR, CDR2 FQNEAQ (reference sequence). With 5 bases clipped from V and 7 bases from J, the junction kept 13 bases outside the gene matches. The CDR3 has 15 amino acids. For the CDR3, the DNA is TGTGCCAGCAGCGATACGACAGGGATGGTCGGTGGCTACACCTTC. This codes for CASSDTTGMVGGYTF.

V usage is TRBV6-5 and J usage is TRBJ2-5, with 8 bases identical to TRBD1. V lost 6 bases to trimming and J lost 7 bases; unmatched junction nucleotides: 7. CDR1 is MNHEY and CDR2 is SVGAGI in the germline V gene. The CDR3 consists of 13 residues. CDR3 protein: CASRLTGALTQYF. The CDR3 DNA sequence: TGTGCCAGCAGATTGACAGGGGCCTTGACCCAGTACTTC.